Shown below are 10 T cell receptor beta chains from a single sample sequenced in a study of T cell responses to AZD1222 COVID-19 vaccine (dated by TCRdb to the early 2020s). Libraries were built with the immunoSEQ multiplex PCR assay. As stored in TCRdb, this immuneACCESS dataset retains in-frame rearrangements with V and J assigned. A fraction of the clones does not appear; measured against another copy, unresolved V genes explain less than half of the discrepancy, and the remainder lacks a known reason. Here the sample has 150,000 to 200,000 clones; just over 85% occur a single time. Approximately 10% of the sample is taken by the ten largest. In the paper's terms, the time point label means: about 28 days (+/-7) after the second vaccine dose. Material: peripheral blood, obtained 28 days after the second AZD1222 dose. These receptor sequences come from an adult who received the AZD1222 COVID-19 vaccine.

This clone was seen a few times. This chain uses TRBV3-1 (or the pseudogene TRBV3-2) with TRBJ1-1, with D possibly being TRBD1 (6 bases). V lost 6 bases to trimming and J lost 3 bases, with 17 bases between them. Germline V CDR1 and CDR2: LGHDT, YNNKEL (reference sequence). The CDR3 contains 15 residues. CDR3 sequence reads: CASRDLGGMDTEAFF. The CDR3 DNA reads as TGTGCCAGCAGGGATTTAGGGGGGATGGACACTGAAGCTTTCTTT.

The genes are TRBV9 and TRBJ2-1; the match to TRBD2 covers 8 bases. This CDR3 is built from 15 residues. Germline V gene lookup returns CDR1 SGDLS and CDR2 YYNGEE. Losses at the gene ends were 3 bases for V and 3 bases for J; bases not matched to a gene: 5. The CDR3 loop is CASSASGGLYNEQFF. In DNA form, the CDR3 reads TGTGCCAGCAGCGCAAGCGGGGGCCTCTACAATGAGCAGTTCTTC.

The V gene is TRBV20-1, the J gene TRBJ1-2; D might be TRBD1 (5 bases). This CDR3 is built from 12 residues. Germline CDR1 and CDR2: DFQATT and SNEGSKA (reference sequence). Trimming took 3 bases from V and 1 from J, leaving 6 bases between them. The DNA of the CDR3 is TGCAGTGCTAGTCAGGGTAACTATGGCTACACCTTC. Translation gives CSASQGNYGYTF.

The rearrangement uses TRBV6-5 and TRBJ1-4; D is uncertain. V lost 5 bases and J lost 0, with 7 bases in between. There are 14 residues in the CDR3. The germline CDR1 and CDR2 sequences are MNHEY and SVGAGI. The DNA of the CDR3 is TGTGCCAGCAGTCCGTATGCAACTAATGAAAAACTGTTTTTT. This translates into CASSPYATNEKLFF.

The chain employs TRBV5-1 and TRBJ2-5; 8 nucleotides line up with TRBD2. The CDR3 covers 14 residues. From germline, CDR1 is SGHRS and CDR2 YFSETQ. V was clipped by 6 bases and J by 5 bases; unmatched bases: 9. The CDR3, as DNA: TGCGCCAGCACTCAGGCGGGGGGCGACGAGACCCAGTACTTC. Translating gives CASTQAGGDETQYF.

This clone was recorded only once. This chain connects TRBV7-9 to TRBJ2-6; no reliable D call. The CDR3 has 16 residues. The ends were cut back, 4 bases at V and 1 base at J, with 11 bases in the middle. CDR1 is SEHNR, CDR2 FQNEAQ, per germline (reference sequence). CDR3 region: CASSSTPGSGANVLTF. The CDR3, as DNA: TGTGCCAGCAGCTCCACGCCAGGATCTGGGGCCAACGTCCTGACTTTC.

CDR3: CASSLQGPTDTQYF. CDR3 DNA: TGTGCCAGCAGCTTACAGGGACCCACAGATACGCAGTATTTT. The V call is TRBV5-4, the J call TRBJ2-3, with D perhaps matching TRBD1 (6 bases). Trimming pared 2 bases from V and 2 bases from J, leaving 9 bases between. The CDR3 runs to 14 residues. Germline CDR1 SGHNT, CDR2 YYREEE (reference sequence).

The rearrangement links TRBV19 to TRBJ2-7; D is possibly TRBD2 (6 bases). This CDR3 contains 12 residues. Trimming cost V 4 bases and J 5 bases, with 9 bases left between them. Germline V gene sequence: CDR1 LNHDA, CDR2 SQIVND (reference sequence). DNA for the CDR3: TGTGCCAGTAGTACCGGCGGGAACGAGCAGTACTTC. Translation gives CASSTGGNEQYF. Full variable domain (missing parts from reference TRBV19 and TRBJ2-7): DGGITQSPKYLFRKEGQNVTLSCEQNLNHDAMYWYRQDPGQGLRLIYYSQIVNDFQKGDIAEGYSVSREKKESFPLTVTSAQKNPTAFYLCASSTGGNEQYFGPGTRLTVT.

This clone was found once. The chain joins TRBV13 to TRBJ1-3; weak D call: TRBD1 (5 bases). CDR3 length: 16 residues. Germline lookup yields CDR1 PRHDT and CDR2 FYEKMQ (reference sequence). Trimming pared 5 bases from V and 2 bases from J, leaving 16 bases between. CDR3 DNA sequence: TGTGCCAGCAGCCCCTTACAGGCTGGGCCTGGAAACACCATATATTTT. It yields the protein CASSPLQAGPGNTIYF.

The genes are TRBV20-1 and TRBJ2-2; 7 nucleotides align to TRBD1. Germline loops: CDR1 DFQATT, CDR2 SNEGSKA (reference sequence). Trimming removed 3 bases from V and 7 bases from J; junction bases left unmatched: 8. The CDR3 is made up of 14 amino acids. The CDR3 reads CSASTTGIGGELFF. The CDR3 DNA reads as TGCAGTGCTAGTACGACAGGGATCGGCGGGGAGCTGTTTTTT.